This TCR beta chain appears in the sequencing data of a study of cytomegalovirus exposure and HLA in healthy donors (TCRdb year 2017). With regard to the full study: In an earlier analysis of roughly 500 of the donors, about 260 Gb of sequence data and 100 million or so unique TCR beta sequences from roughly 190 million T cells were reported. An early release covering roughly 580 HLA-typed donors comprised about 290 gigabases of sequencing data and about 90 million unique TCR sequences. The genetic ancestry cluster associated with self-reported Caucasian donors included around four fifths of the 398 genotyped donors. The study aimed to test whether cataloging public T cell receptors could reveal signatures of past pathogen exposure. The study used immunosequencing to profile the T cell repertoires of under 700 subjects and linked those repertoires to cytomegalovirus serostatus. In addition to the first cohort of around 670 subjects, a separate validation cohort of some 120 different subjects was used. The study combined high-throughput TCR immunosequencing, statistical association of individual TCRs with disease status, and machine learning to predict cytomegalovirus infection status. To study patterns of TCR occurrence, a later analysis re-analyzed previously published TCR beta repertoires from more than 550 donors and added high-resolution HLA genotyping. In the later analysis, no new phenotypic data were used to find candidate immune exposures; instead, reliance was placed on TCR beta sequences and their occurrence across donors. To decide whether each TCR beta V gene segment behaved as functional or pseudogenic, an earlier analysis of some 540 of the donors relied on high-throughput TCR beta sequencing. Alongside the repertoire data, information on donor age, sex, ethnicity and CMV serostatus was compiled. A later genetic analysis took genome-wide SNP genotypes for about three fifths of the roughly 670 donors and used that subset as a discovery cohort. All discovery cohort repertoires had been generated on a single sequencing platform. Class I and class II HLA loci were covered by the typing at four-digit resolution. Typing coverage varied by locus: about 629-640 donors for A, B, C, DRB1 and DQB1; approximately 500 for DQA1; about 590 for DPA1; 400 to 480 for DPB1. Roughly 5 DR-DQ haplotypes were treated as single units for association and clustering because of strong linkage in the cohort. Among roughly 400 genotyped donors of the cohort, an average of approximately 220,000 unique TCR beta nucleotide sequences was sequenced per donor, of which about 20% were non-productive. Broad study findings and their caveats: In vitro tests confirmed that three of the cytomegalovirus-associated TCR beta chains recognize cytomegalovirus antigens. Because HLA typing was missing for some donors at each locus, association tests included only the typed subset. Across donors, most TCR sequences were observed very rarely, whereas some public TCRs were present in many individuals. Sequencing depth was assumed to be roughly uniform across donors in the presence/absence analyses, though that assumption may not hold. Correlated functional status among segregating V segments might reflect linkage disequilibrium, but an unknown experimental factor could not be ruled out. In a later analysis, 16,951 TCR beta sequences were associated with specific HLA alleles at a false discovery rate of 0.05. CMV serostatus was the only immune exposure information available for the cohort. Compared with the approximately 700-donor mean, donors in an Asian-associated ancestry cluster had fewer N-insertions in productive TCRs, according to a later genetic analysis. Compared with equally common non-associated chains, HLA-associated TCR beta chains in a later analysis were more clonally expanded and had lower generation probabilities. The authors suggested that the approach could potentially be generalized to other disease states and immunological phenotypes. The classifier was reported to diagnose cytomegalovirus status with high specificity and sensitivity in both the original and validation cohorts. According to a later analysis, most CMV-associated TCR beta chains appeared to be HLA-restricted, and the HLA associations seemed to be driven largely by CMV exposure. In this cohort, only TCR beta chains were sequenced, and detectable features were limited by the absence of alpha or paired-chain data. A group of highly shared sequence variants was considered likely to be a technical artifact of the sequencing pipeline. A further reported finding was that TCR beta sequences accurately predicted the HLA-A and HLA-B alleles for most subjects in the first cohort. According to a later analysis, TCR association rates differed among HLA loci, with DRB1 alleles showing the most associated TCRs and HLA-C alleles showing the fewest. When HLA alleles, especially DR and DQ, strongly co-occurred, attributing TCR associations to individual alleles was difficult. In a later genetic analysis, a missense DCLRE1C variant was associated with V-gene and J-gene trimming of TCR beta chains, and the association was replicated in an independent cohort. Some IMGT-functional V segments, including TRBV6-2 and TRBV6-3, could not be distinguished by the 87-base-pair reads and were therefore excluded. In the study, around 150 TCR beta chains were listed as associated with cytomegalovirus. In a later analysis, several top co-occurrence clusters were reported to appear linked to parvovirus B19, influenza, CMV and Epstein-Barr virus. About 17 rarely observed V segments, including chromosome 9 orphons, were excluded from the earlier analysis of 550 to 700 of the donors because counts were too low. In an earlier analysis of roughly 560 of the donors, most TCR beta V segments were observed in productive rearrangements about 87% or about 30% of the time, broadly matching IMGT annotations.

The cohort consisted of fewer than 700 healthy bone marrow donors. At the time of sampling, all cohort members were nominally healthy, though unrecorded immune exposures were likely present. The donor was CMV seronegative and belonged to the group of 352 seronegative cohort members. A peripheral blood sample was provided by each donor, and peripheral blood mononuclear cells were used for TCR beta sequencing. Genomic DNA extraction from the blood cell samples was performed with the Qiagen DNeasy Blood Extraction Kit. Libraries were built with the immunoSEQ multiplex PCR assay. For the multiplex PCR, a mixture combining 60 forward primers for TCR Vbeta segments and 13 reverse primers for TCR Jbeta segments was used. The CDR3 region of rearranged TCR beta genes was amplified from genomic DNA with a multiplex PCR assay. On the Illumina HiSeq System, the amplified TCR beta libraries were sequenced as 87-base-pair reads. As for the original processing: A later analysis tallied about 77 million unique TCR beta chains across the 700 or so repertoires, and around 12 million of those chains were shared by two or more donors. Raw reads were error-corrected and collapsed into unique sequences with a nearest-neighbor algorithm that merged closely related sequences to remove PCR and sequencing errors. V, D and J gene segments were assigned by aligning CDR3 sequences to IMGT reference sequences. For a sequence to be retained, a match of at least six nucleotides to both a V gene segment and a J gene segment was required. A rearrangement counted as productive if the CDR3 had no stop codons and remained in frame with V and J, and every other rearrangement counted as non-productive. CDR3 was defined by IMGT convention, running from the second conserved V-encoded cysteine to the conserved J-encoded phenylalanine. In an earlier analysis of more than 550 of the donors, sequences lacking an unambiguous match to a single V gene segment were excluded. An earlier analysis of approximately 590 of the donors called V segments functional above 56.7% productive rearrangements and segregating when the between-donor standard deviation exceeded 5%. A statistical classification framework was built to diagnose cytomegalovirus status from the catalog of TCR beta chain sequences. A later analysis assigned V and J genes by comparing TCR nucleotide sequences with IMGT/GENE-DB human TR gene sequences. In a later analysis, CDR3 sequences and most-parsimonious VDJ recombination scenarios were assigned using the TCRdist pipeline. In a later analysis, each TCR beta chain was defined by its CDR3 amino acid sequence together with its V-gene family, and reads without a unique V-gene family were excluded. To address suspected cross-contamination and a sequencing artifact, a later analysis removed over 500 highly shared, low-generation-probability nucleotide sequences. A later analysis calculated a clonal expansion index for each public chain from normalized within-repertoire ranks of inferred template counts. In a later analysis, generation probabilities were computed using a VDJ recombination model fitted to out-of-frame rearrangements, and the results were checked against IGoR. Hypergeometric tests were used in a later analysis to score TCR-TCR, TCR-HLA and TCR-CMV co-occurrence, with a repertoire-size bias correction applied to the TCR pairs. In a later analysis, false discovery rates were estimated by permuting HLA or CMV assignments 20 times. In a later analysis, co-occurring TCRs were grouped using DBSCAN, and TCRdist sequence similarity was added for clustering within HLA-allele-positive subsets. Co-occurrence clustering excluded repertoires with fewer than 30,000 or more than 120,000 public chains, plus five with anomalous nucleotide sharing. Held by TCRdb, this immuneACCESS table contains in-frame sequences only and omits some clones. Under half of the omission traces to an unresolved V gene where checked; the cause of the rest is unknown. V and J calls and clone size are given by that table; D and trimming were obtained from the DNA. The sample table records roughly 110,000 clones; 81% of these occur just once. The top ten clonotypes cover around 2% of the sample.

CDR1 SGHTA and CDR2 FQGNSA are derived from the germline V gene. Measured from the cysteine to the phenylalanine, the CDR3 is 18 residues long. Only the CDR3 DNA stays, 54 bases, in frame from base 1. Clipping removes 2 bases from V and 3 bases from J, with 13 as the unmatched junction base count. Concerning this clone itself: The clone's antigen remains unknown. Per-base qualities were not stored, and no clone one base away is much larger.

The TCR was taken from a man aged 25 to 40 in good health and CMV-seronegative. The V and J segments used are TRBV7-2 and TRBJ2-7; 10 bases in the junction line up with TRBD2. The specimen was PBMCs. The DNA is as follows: TGTGCCAGCAGCTTATACCTGAGCGGGAGGGCCGCCAACTACGAGCAGTACTTC. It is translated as CASSLYLSGRAANYEQYF. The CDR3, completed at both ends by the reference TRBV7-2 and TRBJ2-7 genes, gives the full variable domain GAGVSQSPSNKVTEKGKDVELRCDPISGHTALYWYRQSLGQGLEFLIYFQGNSAPDKSGLPSDRFSAERTGGSVSTLTIQRTQQEDSAVYLCASSLYLSGRAANYEQYFGPGTRLTVT.